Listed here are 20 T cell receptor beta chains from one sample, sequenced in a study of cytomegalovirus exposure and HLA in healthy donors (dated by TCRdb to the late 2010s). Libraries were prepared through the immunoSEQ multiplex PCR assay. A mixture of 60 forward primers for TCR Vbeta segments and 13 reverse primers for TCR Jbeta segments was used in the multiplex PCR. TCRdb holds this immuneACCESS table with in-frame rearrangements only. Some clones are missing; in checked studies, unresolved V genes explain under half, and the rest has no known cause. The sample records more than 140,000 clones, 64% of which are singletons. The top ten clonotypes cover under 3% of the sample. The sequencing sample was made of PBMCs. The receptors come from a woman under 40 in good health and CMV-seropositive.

CDR3 sequence: CASSSQQGTYGYTF. CDR3 DNA: TGCGCCAGCAGCTCTCAACAGGGGACCTATGGCTACACCTTC. The chain has TRBV5-1 and TRBJ1-2, with 7 bases aligning to TRBD1. V gave up 3 bases and J gave up 4 bases; unmatched junction bases: 6. Looked up from germline, CDR1 is SGHRS and CDR2 is YFSETQ. The CDR3 is 14 residues long. The whole variable domain, filled in from reference TRBV5-1 and TRBJ1-2, reads KAGVTQTPRYLIKTRGQQVTLSCSPISGHRSVSWYQQTPGQGLQFLFEYFSETQRNKGNFPGRFSGRQFSNSRSEMNVSTLELGDSALYLCASSSQQGTYGYTFGSGTRLTVV.

CDR3 sequence (DNA): TGTGCCAGCAGCGTAGGAGGGGGCCGCGCAGATACGCAGTATTTT. Protein product: CASSVGGGRADTQYF. This chain joins TRBV9 and TRBJ2-3; the match to TRBD1 covers 7 bases. V was clipped by 0 bases and J by 4 bases; unmatched bases: 5. Germline assignment: CDR1 SGDLS and CDR2 YYNGEE. This CDR3 has 15 amino acids.

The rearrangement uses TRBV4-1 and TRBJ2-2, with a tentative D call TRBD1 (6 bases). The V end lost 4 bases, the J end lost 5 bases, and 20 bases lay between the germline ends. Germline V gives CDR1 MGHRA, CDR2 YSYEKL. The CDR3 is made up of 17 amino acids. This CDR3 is CASSRRGGVAGTGELFF. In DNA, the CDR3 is TGCGCCAGCAGCCGACGAGGGGGAGTAGCAGGGACCGGGGAGCTGTTTTTT.

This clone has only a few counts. The CDR3 DNA sequence: TGTGCCTGGAGTATCGGACTAGCGGGAAAAACAGATACGCAGTATTTT. This sequence encodes CAWSIGLAGKTDTQYF. The chain carries TRBV30 and TRBJ2-3; TRBD2 matches at 12 bases. The CDR3 extends over 16 amino acids. Losses at the gene ends were 2 bases for V and 3 bases for J; bases not matched to a gene: 6. Germline V lookup: CDR1 GTSNPN, CDR2 SVGIG (reference sequence).

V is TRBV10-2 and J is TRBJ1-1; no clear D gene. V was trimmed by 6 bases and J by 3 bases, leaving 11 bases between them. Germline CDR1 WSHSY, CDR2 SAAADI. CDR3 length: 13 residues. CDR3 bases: TGCGCCAGCAGGGATGACACCCACACTGAAGCTTTCTTT. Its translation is CASRDDTHTEAFF.

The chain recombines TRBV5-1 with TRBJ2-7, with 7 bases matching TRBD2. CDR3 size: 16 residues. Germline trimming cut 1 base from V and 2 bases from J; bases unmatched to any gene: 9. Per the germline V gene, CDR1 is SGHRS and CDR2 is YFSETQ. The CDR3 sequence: CASSLPSSGATYEQYF. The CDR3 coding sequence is TGCGCCAGCAGCTTGCCTTCGAGCGGGGCCACCTACGAGCAGTACTTC.

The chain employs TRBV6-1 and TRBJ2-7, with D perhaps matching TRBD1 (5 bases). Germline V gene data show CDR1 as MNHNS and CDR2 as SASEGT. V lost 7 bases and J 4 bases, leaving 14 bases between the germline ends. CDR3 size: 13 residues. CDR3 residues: CASNPTVIYEQYF. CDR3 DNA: TGTGCCAGCAACCCGACAGTTATATACGAGCAGTACTTC.

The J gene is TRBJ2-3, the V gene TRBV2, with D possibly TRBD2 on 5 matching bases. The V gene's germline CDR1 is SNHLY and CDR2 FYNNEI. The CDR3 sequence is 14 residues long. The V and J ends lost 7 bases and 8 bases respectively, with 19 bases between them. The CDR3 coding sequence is TGTGCCAGCACGGAGGCCCCCGATCGGGGTACGCAGTATTTT. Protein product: CASTEAPDRGTQYF.

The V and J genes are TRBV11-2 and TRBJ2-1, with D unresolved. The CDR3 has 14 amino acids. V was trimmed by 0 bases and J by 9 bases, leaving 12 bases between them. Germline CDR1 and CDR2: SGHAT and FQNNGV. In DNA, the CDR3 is TGTGCCAGCAGCTTAGAACCCGGTCTTGGTGAGCAGTTCTTC. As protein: CASSLEPGLGEQFF.

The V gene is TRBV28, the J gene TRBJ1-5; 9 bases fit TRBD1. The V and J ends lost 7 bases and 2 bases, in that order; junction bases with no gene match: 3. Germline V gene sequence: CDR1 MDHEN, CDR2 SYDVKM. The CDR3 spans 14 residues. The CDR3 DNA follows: TGTGCCAGCAAAACAGGGGGCGGCAATCAGCCCCAGCATTTT. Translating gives CASKTGGGNQPQHF.

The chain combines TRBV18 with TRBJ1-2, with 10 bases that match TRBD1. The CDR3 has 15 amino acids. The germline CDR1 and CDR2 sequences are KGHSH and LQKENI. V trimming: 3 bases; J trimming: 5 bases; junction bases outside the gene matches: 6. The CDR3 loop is CASSPGTGEKYGYTF. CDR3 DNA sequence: TGTGCCAGCTCACCCGGGACAGGGGAAAAGTATGGCTACACCTTC.

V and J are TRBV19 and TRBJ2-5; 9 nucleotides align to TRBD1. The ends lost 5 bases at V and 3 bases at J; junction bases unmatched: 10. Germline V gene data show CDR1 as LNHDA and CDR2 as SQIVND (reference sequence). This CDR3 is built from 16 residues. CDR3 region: CASSPRDRVPKETQYF. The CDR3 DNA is TGTGCCAGTAGTCCCCGGGACAGGGTCCCCAAAGAGACCCAGTACTTC. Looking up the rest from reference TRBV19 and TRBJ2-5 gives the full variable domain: DGGITQSPKYLFRKEGQNVTLSCEQNLNHDAMYWYRQDPGQGLRLIYYSQIVNDFQKGDIAEGYSVSREKKESFPLTVTSAQKNPTAFYLCASSPRDRVPKETQYFGPGTRLLVL.

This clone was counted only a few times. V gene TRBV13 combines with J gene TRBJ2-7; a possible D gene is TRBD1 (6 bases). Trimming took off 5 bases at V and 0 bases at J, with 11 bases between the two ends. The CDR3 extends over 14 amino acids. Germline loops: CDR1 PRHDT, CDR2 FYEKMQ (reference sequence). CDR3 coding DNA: TGTGCCAGCAGCGTTACAGGGAGCTCCTACGAGCAGTACTTC. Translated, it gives CASSVTGSSYEQYF. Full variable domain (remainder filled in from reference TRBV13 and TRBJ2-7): AAGVIQSPRHLIKEKRETATLKCYPIPRHDTVYWYQQGPGQDPQFLISFYEKMQSDKGSIPDRFSAQQFSDYHSELNMSSLELGDSALYFCASSVTGSSYEQYFGPGTRLTVT.

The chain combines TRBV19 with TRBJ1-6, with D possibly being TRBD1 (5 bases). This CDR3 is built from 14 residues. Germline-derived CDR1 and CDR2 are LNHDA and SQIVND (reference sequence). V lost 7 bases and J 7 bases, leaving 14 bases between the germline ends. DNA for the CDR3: TGTGCCAGTACCGACAGCCCTAGGAATTCACCCCTCCACTTT. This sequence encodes CASTDSPRNSPLHF. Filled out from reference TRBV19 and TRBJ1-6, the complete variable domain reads DGGITQSPKYLFRKEGQNVTLSCEQNLNHDAMYWYRQDPGQGLRLIYYSQIVNDFQKGDIAEGYSVSREKKESFPLTVTSAQKNPTAFYLCASTDSPRNSPLHFGNGTRLTVT.

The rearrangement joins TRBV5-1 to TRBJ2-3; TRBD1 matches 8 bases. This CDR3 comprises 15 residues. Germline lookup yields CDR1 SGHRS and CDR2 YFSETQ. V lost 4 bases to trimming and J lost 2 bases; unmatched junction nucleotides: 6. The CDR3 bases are TGCGCCAGCAGCGCCCTGACAGGGGCCACAGATACGCAGTATTTT. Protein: CASSALTGATDTQYF.

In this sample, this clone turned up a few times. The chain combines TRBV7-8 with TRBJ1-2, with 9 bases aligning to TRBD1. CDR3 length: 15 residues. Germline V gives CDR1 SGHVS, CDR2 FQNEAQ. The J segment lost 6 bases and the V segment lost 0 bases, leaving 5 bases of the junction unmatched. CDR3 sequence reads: CASSLADRGMDGYTF. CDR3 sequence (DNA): TGTGCCAGCAGCTTAGCGGACAGGGGTATGGATGGCTACACCTTC. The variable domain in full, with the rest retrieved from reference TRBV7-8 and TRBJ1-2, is GAGVSQSPRYKVAKRGQDVALRCDPISGHVSLFWYQQALGQGPEFLTYFQNEAQLDKSGLPSDRFFAERPEGSVSTLKIQRTQQEDSAVYLCASSLADRGMDGYTFGSGTRLTVV.

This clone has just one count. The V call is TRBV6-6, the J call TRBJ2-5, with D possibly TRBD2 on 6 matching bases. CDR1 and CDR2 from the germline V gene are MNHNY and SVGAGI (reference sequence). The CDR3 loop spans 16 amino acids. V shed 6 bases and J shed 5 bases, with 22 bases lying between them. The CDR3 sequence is CASRDRGTGRFETQYF. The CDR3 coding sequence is TGTGCCAGCAGAGACCGAGGGACGGGGAGGTTTGAGACCCAGTACTTC.

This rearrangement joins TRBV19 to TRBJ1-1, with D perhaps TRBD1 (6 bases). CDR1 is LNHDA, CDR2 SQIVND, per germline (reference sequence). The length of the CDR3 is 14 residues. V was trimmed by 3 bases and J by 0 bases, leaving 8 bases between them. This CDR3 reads CASSMQGLNTEAFF. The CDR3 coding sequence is TGTGCCAGTAGTATGCAGGGGTTGAACACTGAAGCTTTCTTT.

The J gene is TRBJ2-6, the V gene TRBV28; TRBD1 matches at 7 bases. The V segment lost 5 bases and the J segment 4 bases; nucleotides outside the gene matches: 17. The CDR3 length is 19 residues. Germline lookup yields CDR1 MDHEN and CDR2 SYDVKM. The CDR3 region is CASSASTDRLLRGANVLTF. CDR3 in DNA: TGTGCCAGCAGTGCAAGTACGGACAGGTTACTTCGAGGGGCCAACGTCCTGACTTTC.

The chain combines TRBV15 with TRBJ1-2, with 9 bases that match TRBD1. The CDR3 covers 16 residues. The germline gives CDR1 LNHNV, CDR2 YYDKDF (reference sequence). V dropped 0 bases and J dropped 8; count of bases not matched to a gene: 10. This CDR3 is CATSREMWDRAEGYTF. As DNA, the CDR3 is TGTGCCACCAGCAGAGAGATGTGGGACAGGGCAGAAGGCTACACCTTC.